This T cell receptor beta chain emerged from a study of cytomegalovirus exposure and HLA in healthy donors (dated by TCRdb to the late 2010s). Study-level background: According to an earlier analysis of 587 of the donors, about 170 million T cells yielded some 120 million unique TCR beta sequences and 276 Gb of sequence data. To decide whether each TCR beta V gene segment behaved as functional or pseudogenic, an earlier analysis of fewer than 750 of the donors relied on high-throughput TCR beta sequencing. Around 300 gigabases of sequencing data and 80 million or so unique TCR sequences were included in an early release covering about 700 HLA-typed donors. The study combined high-throughput TCR immunosequencing, statistical association of individual TCRs with disease status, and machine learning to predict cytomegalovirus infection status. Because of strong linkage in the cohort, five DR-DQ haplotypes were treated as single units for association and clustering. In addition to the first cohort of hundreds of subjects, a separate validation cohort of 120 different subjects was used. All discovery cohort repertoires had been generated using a single sequencing platform. A later genetic analysis took genome-wide SNP genotypes for about 55% of the roughly 700 donors and used that subset as a discovery cohort. Alongside the repertoire data, information on donor age, sex, ethnicity and CMV serostatus was compiled. On average, 235,054 unique TCR beta nucleotide sequences were sequenced per donor among 398 genotyped donors of the cohort, with 15% to 20% of those sequences being non-productive. In the later analysis, no new phenotypic data were used to find candidate immune exposures; instead, reliance was placed on TCR beta sequences and their occurrence across donors. A later analysis re-analyzed previously published TCR beta repertoires from about 600 donors and added high-resolution HLA genotyping to study TCR occurrence patterns. The study aimed to test whether signatures of past pathogen exposure could be identified by cataloging public T cell receptors. Both class I and class II loci were covered by HLA typing, at four-digit resolution. The number of donors typed differed by locus, with roughly 629-640 for A, B, C, DRB1 and DQB1, 522 for DQA1, about 610 for DPA1, and approximately 470 for DPB1. Of the approximately 370 genotyped donors, roughly 76% were placed in the genetic ancestry cluster associated with self-reported Caucasian donors. The study used immunosequencing to profile the T cell repertoires of hundreds of subjects and linked those repertoires to cytomegalovirus serostatus. Here is what the overall study found, with its caveats: In vitro tests confirmed that a few of the cytomegalovirus-associated TCR beta chains recognize cytomegalovirus antigens. In a later analysis, around 17,000 TCR beta sequences were associated with specific HLA alleles at a false discovery rate of 0.05. According to the authors, the approach could potentially be generalized to other disease states and immunological phenotypes. Because counts were too low, roughly 16 rarely observed V segments, including chromosome 9 orphons, were excluded from the earlier analysis of a few hundred of the donors. The cohort was sequenced for TCR beta chains only, and without alpha or paired-chain data the features that could be detected were limited. Assigning TCR associations to individual alleles was difficult when HLA alleles, especially DR and DQ, strongly co-occurred. According to a later analysis, most CMV-associated TCR beta chains appeared to be HLA-restricted, and the HLA associations seemed to be driven largely by CMV exposure. Compared with equally common non-associated chains, HLA-associated TCR beta chains in a later analysis were more clonally expanded and had lower generation probabilities. A later analysis reported that several top co-occurrence clusters appeared linked to parvovirus B19, influenza, CMV and Epstein-Barr virus. A cluster of highly shared sequence variants was judged likely to represent a technical artifact of the sequencing pipeline. Sequencing depth was assumed to be roughly uniform across donors in the presence/absence analyses, though that assumption may not hold. Some IMGT-functional V segments, including TRBV6-2 and TRBV6-3, could not be told apart with the 87-base-pair reads, so those segments were excluded. In a later genetic analysis, a missense DCLRE1C variant was associated with V-gene and J-gene trimming of TCR beta chains, and the association was replicated in an independent cohort. Most TCR sequences were observed very rarely across donors, whereas some public TCRs were present in many individuals. Because some donors lacked HLA typing at each locus, the association tests relied only on the typed subset. In the study, about 150 TCR beta chains were listed as associated with cytomegalovirus. In a later genetic analysis, fewer N-insertions in productive TCRs were reported among donors in an Asian-associated ancestry cluster than the 666-donor mean. A further reported finding was that TCR beta sequences accurately predicted the HLA-A and HLA-B alleles for most subjects in the first cohort. Linkage disequilibrium might explain the correlated functional status among segregating V segments, but an unknown experimental factor could not be excluded. According to a later analysis, TCR association rates differed among HLA loci, with DRB1 alleles showing the most associated TCRs and HLA-C alleles showing the fewest. The classifier was reported to diagnose cytomegalovirus status with high specificity and sensitivity in both the original cohort and the validation cohort. CMV serostatus was the only immune exposure information available for the cohort. In an earlier analysis of 587 of the donors, most TCR beta V segments appeared in productive rearrangements about 87% or about 30% of the time, broadly matching IMGT annotations.

The CDR3, from cysteine to phenylalanine, totals 16 residues. The kept DNA is CDR3 alone, 48 bases in frame from the first base. V ends up 2 bases short and J 2 bases short, with an unmatched junction base count of 6. From a lookup of the germline V gene, CDR1 and CDR2 are MNHEY and SVGAGI. The cohort consisted of 600 or so healthy bone marrow donors. At the time of sampling, all cohort members were nominally healthy, though unrecorded immune exposures were likely present. The donor tested CMV seronegative, placing the donor among the roughly 350 seronegative members of the cohort. Each donor provided a peripheral blood sample, and peripheral blood mononuclear cells were used for TCR beta sequencing. Genomic DNA was extracted from the blood cell samples with the Qiagen DNeasy Blood Extraction Kit. Library construction relied on the immunoSEQ multiplex PCR assay. For the multiplex PCR, a mixture combining 60 forward primers for TCR Vbeta segments and 13 reverse primers for TCR Jbeta segments was used. The CDR3 region of rearranged TCR beta genes was amplified from genomic DNA with a multiplex PCR assay. The Illumina HiSeq System was used to sequence the amplified TCR beta libraries as 87-base-pair reads. On the study's bioinformatics: In a later analysis, tens of millions of unique TCR beta chains were counted across the approximately 620 repertoires, and roughly 11 million of these chains were shared by at least two donors. Raw reads were error-corrected and collapsed into unique sequences with a nearest-neighbor algorithm that merged closely related sequences to remove PCR and sequencing errors. To assign V, D and J gene segments, CDR3 sequences were aligned to IMGT reference sequences. For a sequence to be retained, at least a six-nucleotide match to both a V gene segment and a J gene segment was required. A rearrangement counted as productive if the CDR3 had no stop codons and remained in frame with V and J, and every other rearrangement counted as non-productive. Following IMGT convention, CDR3 was defined as the stretch from the second conserved V-encoded cysteine up to the conserved J-encoded phenylalanine. The earlier analysis of some 550 of the donors excluded any sequence lacking an unambiguous match to a single V gene segment. In an earlier analysis of 587 of the donors, V segments were called functional above 56.7% productive rearrangements and were called segregating when the between-donor standard deviation exceeded 5%. A statistical classification framework was built to diagnose cytomegalovirus status from the catalog of TCR beta chain sequences. A later analysis assigned V and J genes by comparing TCR nucleotide sequences with IMGT/GENE-DB human TR gene sequences. Using the TCRdist pipeline, a later analysis assigned CDR3 sequences along with most-parsimonious VDJ recombination scenarios. In a later analysis, every TCR beta chain was defined by the combination of its CDR3 amino acid sequence and its V-gene family, and reads without a unique V-gene family were dropped. To address suspected cross-contamination and a sequencing artifact, a later analysis removed roughly 580 highly shared, low-generation-probability nucleotide sequences. In a later analysis, a clonal expansion index was calculated for each public chain from normalized within-repertoire ranks of inferred template counts. In a later analysis, generation probabilities were computed with a VDJ recombination model fitted to out-of-frame rearrangements, and the resulting probabilities were checked against IGoR. In a later analysis, hypergeometric tests were used to score TCR-TCR, TCR-HLA and TCR-CMV co-occurrence, with a repertoire-size bias correction applied to TCR pairs. To estimate false discovery rates, a later analysis permuted the HLA or CMV assignments 20 times. In a later analysis, co-occurring TCRs were grouped using DBSCAN, with TCRdist sequence similarity added in when clustering inside HLA-allele-positive subsets. Repertoires with fewer than 30,000 or more than 120,000 public chains, plus five repertoires with anomalous nucleotide sharing, were excluded from co-occurrence clustering. TCRdb holds this immuneACCESS table with in-frame rearrangements only. Some clones are missing; in checked studies, unresolved V genes explain under half, and the rest has no known cause. D and trimming come from the DNA, and the V and J calls and clone size come from that table. This sample holds about 210,000 clones; about 75% were observed only once. 1.8% of the sample lies in the top ten.

This clone was picked up a small number of times. Its antigen has not been determined. The input lacks base qualities; no much larger clone sits a single base away. The sample comprised PBMCs. Recombination connected TRBV6-5 to TRBJ2-3; 8 central bases correspond to TRBD2. The sequence was obtained from a male donor in good health and CMV-seronegative. The nucleotide sequence is TGTGCCAGCAGTTACGGGGCGGGGGGACTCACAGATACGCAGTATTTT. It translates to CASSYGAGGLTDTQYF.